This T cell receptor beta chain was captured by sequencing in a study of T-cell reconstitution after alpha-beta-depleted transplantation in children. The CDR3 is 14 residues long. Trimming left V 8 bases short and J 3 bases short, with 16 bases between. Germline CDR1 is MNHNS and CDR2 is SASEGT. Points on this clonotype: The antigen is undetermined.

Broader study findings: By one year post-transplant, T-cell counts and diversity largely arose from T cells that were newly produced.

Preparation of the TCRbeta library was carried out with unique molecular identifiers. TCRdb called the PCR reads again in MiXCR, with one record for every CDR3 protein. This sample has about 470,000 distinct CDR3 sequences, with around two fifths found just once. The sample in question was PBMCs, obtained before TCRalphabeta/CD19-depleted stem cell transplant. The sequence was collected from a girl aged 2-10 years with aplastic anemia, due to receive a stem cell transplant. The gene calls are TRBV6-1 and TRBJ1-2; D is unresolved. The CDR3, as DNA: TGTGCCAGCGGATTTGCGGGAGGCGACTATGGCTACACCTTC. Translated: CASGFAGGDYGYTF.